The sequence of this T cell receptor (beta chain) was determined in a study of CD8 T cells in Susac syndrome. Background on the study: Among the sequenced Susac syndrome patients, five or six had active disease while 8 or 9 were in remission.

With respect to this clonotype: One end of the junction does not line up with germline, which may come from a read error.

The germline CDR1 and CDR2 sequences are SQVTM and ANQGSEA. This CDR3 has 10 residues. Sequencing of TCR beta was carried out in blood CD8+ and CD4+ T cells. Negative isolation yielded CD4+ and CD8+ T cells, and FACS enriched TEMRA cells. It was with random hexamers that about 0.45 to 1 ug RNA was reverse transcribed. TCRdb ran MiXCR on the immunoSEQ multiplex PCR reads and lists one entry per CDR3 protein. This table has about 240,000 distinct CDR3 sequences, 90% to 96% appearing once. The sample consisted of CD4+ T cells from PBMCs. The sequence came from a human donor with Susac syndrome. The chain carries TRBV29-1 and TRBJ2-1, with D possibly TRBD2 on 6 matching bases. CDR3 bases: TGCTCCACTAGCTACGATGAGCAGTTCTTC. Translating it yields CSTSYDEQFF.